Below are 14 T cell receptor beta chains sequenced from a single sample in a study of human T cells and chemical hapten exposure. The time point was: patch test 2, 6 weeks after DPC sensitization. Sample treatment: therapeutic diphenylcyclopropenone sensitization with weekly scalp DPC. In TCRdb, the RACE reads were re-called with MiXCR into one record per CDR3 protein. Of some 99,000 distinct CDR3 sequences detected, less than 10% appear once; the ten largest clones hold over 3%. The sequencing here drew on whole blood, taken in connection with sensitization to the hapten diphenylcyclopropenone (DPC). The receptors stem from a woman in her 40s with alopecia areata. Some clones in this sample may be carry-over from other donors' samples.

Ten or more counts support this clonotype. The rearrangement uses TRBV3-1 and TRBJ2-1, with 8 bases aligning to TRBD1. Trimming cost V 4 bases and J 2 bases; bases outside gene matches: 4. Germline assignment: CDR1 LGHDT and CDR2 YNNKEL (reference sequence). This CDR3 is built from 15 residues. CDR3 in amino acids: CASSPPGGAYNEQFF. CDR3 coding DNA: TGTGCCAGCAGCCCCCCAGGGGGCGCCTACAATGAGCAGTTCTTC.

This clonotype was seen only a few times. The V call is TRBV6-2 or TRBV6-3, the J call TRBJ1-5; D not resolved. The germline V gene encodes CDR1 MNHEY and CDR2 SVGEGT. V shed 8 bases and J shed 0 bases, with 11 bases lying between them. The CDR3 has 14 amino acids. CDR3 residues: CASGKGNSNQPQHF. The CDR3, as DNA: TGTGCCAGCGGAAAGGGCAATAGCAATCAGCCCCAGCATTTT.

The rearrangement joins TRBV7-9 to TRBJ1-1; no definite D call. The CDR3 sequence is 12 residues long. The germline gives CDR1 SEHNR, CDR2 FQNEAQ (reference sequence). V lost 2 bases and J lost 8, with 9 bases in between. The DNA of the CDR3 is TGTGCCAGCAGCTTATCCCTCGAGGAAGCTTTCTTT. As protein: CASSLSLEEAFF. The full variable domain, in which reference TRBV7-9 and TRBJ1-1 provide the parts outside the CDR3, is DTGVSQNPRHKITKRGQNVTFRCDPISEHNRLYWYRQTLGQGPEFLTYFQNEAQLEKSRLLSDRFSAERPKGSFSTLEIQRTEQGDSAMYLCASSLSLEEAFFGQGTRLTVV.

This clonotype occurred many times. The chain links TRBV5-1 to TRBJ1-2; D ambiguous. CDR1 is SGHRS, CDR2 YFSETQ, per germline. CDR3 length: 13 residues. Trimming pared 2 bases from V and 3 bases from J, leaving 8 bases between. CDR3 DNA sequence: TGCGCCAGCAGCTTCGCGCAAGACTATGGCTACACCTTC. This gives the protein CASSFAQDYGYTF.

This clonotype was seen a handful of times. The chain uses TRBV27 and TRBJ1-1; D unclear. The CDR3 is 12 amino acids. V lost 8 bases, J lost 4 bases, and 11 bases lay in between. Germline V lookup: CDR1 MNHEY, CDR2 SMNVEV (reference sequence). CDR3 loop: CASRGYSTEAFF. DNA of the CDR3: TGTGCCAGCCGGGGATACAGCACTGAAGCTTTCTTT.

The CDR3 nucleotides read TGTGCCAGCAGCTTAGAGTTGGGGGCCAAAAACATTCAGTACTTC. This translates into CASSLELGAKNIQYF. The V call is TRBV7-2, the J call TRBJ2-4; no clear D gene. Germline CDR1 reads SGHTA; CDR2 reads FQGNSA. The CDR3 totals 15 residues. Trimming took 1 base from V and 1 from J, leaving 8 bases between them.

With respect to this clonotype: A much bigger clone sits one base away, suggesting this may be a read error. The gene calls are TRBV6-1 and TRBJ2-5; 11 bases agree with TRBD2. The CDR3 has 16 residues. CDR1 is MNHNS, CDR2 SASEGT, per germline. CDR3 DNA: TGTGCCAGCAGTGAACTAGCGGGGGGACCCCAAGAGGCCCAGTACTTC. Amino acid sequence: CASSELAGGPQEAQYF.

A few counts support this clonotype. The genes are TRBV10-1 and TRBJ2-2; weak D call: TRBD2 (5 bases). The CDR3 totals 13 residues. V dropped 3 bases and J dropped 9 bases, with 11 bases sitting between them. Looked up from germline, CDR1 is WNHNN and CDR2 is SYGVQD (reference sequence). The CDR3 spells CASSESPGRELFF. In DNA form, the CDR3 reads TGCGCCAGCAGTGAATCTCCGGGGAGGGAGCTGTTTTTT.

This chain uses TRBV6-5 with TRBJ2-4; a possible D gene is TRBD2 (5 bases). Germline assignment: CDR1 MNHEY and CDR2 SVGAGI. V dropped 6 bases and J dropped 0 bases, with 9 bases sitting between them. This CDR3 contains 14 residues. CDR3: CASSGLLAKNIQYF. As DNA, the CDR3 is TGTGCCAGCAGCGGACTTTTAGCCAAAAACATTCAGTACTTC.

This clonotype showed up many times. The chain links TRBV11-2 to TRBJ2-7; 9 bases line up with TRBD1. With 5 bases clipped from V and 2 bases from J, the junction kept 1 base outside the gene matches. CDR1 and CDR2 from the germline V gene are SGHAT and FQNNGV. The CDR3 totals 13 residues. The CDR3 region is CASSRTGAYEQYF. In nucleotides, the CDR3 is TGTGCCAGCAGCCGGACAGGGGCCTACGAGCAGTACTTC.

V and J are TRBV1 and TRBJ2-3. TRBV1 counts as a pseudogene. The length of the CDR3 is 15 residues. For the CDR3, the DNA is TGCACCAGCCGTATATGGCGGTGCGGCACAGATACGCAGTATTTT. This translates into CTSRIWRCGTDTQYF.

This clonotype has at least ten counts. The J gene is TRBJ2-6, the V gene TRBV20-1, with TRBD2 matching 7 bases. This CDR3 spans 17 amino acids. V dropped 3 bases and J dropped 4; count of bases not matched to a gene: 12. The germline gives CDR1 DFQATT, CDR2 SNEGSKA (reference sequence). The CDR3 DNA is TGCAGTGCTAGTCATGGGGGGAGGGCCCCCGGGGCCAACGTCCTGACTTTC. This codes for CSASHGGRAPGANVLTF.

In this sample, this clonotype turned up many times. The chain recombines TRBV7-9 with TRBJ1-1; 7 bases are shared with TRBD1. The CDR3 length is 13 residues. V was pared by 3 bases and J by 3 bases, with 1 base of the junction left unmatched. Germline CDR1 SEHNR, CDR2 FQNEAQ (reference sequence). The CDR3 region has the DNA TGTGCCAGCAGCTTCGACAGGGACACTGAAGCTTTCTTT. Translating it yields CASSFDRDTEAFF.

There are many counts of this clonotype. The chain couples TRBV7-2 to TRBJ2-3; D is perhaps TRBD2 (6 bases). V gave up 5 bases and J gave up 8 bases, with 11 bases separating them. This CDR3 comprises 12 residues. Germline V CDR1 and CDR2: SGHTA, FQGNSA. The CDR3: CASSDFGGTQYF. CDR3 DNA: TGTGCCAGCAGCGACTTCGGGGGTACGCAGTATTTT.